The 2 T cell receptor beta chains listed next were all sequenced from one sample in a study of persistence of HIV-infected CD4 T cells. Cells were stimulated with overlapping HIV-1 Gag 15-mer peptides. Sorting selected CD4+ T cells upregulating both CD40 ligand and CD69. Sequencing used immunoSEQ version 4 in survey mode. Assay used: immunoSEQ multiplex PCR; TCRdb lists only in-frame clones, some missing. Of around 13,000 clones listed, around 66% are singletons. These receptors have no known antigen. The sample consisted of CD4+ T cells sorted from PBMCs after 18-hour stimulation, taken from a patient who received antiretroviral therapy. The receptor set was obtained from an adult man with HIV who was CMV-seropositive.

This clone was seen just once. The chain employs TRBV6-6 and TRBJ2-1, with D tentatively TRBD2 (6 bases). This CDR3 contains 15 residues. Per the germline V gene, CDR1 is MNHNY and CDR2 is SVGAGI (reference sequence). V lost 2 bases and J 4 bases, leaving 12 bases between the germline ends. The CDR3 reads CASSYRPRGYNEQFF. Written as DNA, the CDR3 is TGTGCCAGCAGTTACCGTCCGCGGGGTTACAATGAGCAGTTCTTC.

This chain uses TRBV5-1 with TRBJ1-1, with D possibly TRBD1 on 5 matching bases. Trimming removed 4 bases at V and 4 bases at J, with 14 bases between. The CDR3 consists of 14 residues. Germline loops: CDR1 SGHRS, CDR2 YFSETQ. The CDR3 is CASSLRGEGTEAFF. CDR3 sequence (DNA): TGCGCCAGCAGCCTCCGGGGGGAAGGCACTGAAGCTTTCTTT.